These 25 T cell receptor beta chains came from one sample sequenced in a study of T-cell reconstitution after alpha-beta-depleted transplantation in children. Construction of the TCRbeta library involved unique molecular identifiers. Using its own MiXCR run on the PCR reads, TCRdb lists one record per CDR3 protein. The sample contains around 140,000 distinct CDR3 sequences, roughly 8.8% of which appear only once. This material consisted of PBMCs, mostly from graft donor cells, taken 180 days after TCRalphabeta/CD19-depleted stem cell transplant. These receptors originate from a female patient between 2 and 15 years old who had a stem cell transplant for congenital amegakaryocytic thrombocytopenia, so the T cells may come from the graft donor.

To note about this clonotype: A much larger clone sits a single nucleotide away, making a read error possible. The J gene is TRBJ2-3, the V gene TRBV20-1, with D possibly TRBD2 on 5 matching bases. CDR1 is DFQATT and CDR2 is SNEGSKA in the germline V gene (reference sequence). This CDR3 spans 18 amino acids. The CDR3 spells CSANTASDSTSFLDTEYF. Here the CDR3 DNA reads TGCAGTGCTAACACGGCATCGGACTCAACGTCGTTCTTGGATACGGAGTATTTT.

This clonotype occurred many times. The genes are TRBV10-3 and TRBJ1-2, with 10 bases matching TRBD1. Per germline, CDR1 ENHRY and CDR2 SYGVKD. The CDR3 is made up of 13 amino acids. Unmatched junction bases numbered 3, after V lost 5 bases and J lost 6 bases. CDR3 nucleotide sequence: TGTGCCATCAGTCCGGACAGGGGGGATGGCTACACCTTC. Residues: CAISPDRGDGYTF.

This clonotype was seen many times. J is TRBJ2-5 and V is TRBV27, with D perhaps TRBD1 or TRBD2 (5 bases each). This CDR3 region has 14 residues. Between the trimmed V and J ends, which lost 4 bases and 0 bases, there was a span of 9 bases. Germline V CDR1 and CDR2: MNHEY, SMNVEV (reference sequence). CDR3 protein: CASSSGPYQETQYF. CDR3 in DNA: TGTGCCAGCAGTTCGGGACCGTACCAAGAGACCCAGTACTTC.

This clonotype was found many times. This chain connects TRBV29-1 to TRBJ2-6; D remains unclear. Germline CDR1 is SQVTM and CDR2 is ANQGSEA. Trimming left V 5 bases short and J 6 bases short, with 5 bases between. The CDR3 has 11 residues. CDR3 in DNA: TGCAGCGTTCTAGAGGCCAACGTCCTGACTTTC. It yields the protein CSVLEANVLTF.

Many counts were recorded for this clonotype. CDR3: CASSPQSTGGDGEKLFF. CDR3 DNA: TGTGCCAGCAGCCCCCAATCAACCGGAGGGGATGGTGAAAAACTGTTTTTT. V usage is TRBV11-2 and J usage is TRBJ1-4, with D tentatively TRBD1 (5 bases). V lost 5 bases and J 7 bases, leaving 23 bases between the germline ends. The germline V gene has CDR1 SGHAT and CDR2 FQNNGV. CDR3 length equals 17 residues.

The chain links TRBV3-1 to TRBJ2-4; D tentatively fits TRBD1 or TRBD2 (5 bases each). The CDR3 has 17 residues. The ends were cut back, 1 base at V and 3 bases at J, with 16 bases in the middle. Germline assignment: CDR1 LGHDT and CDR2 YNNKEL (reference sequence). The DNA for the CDR3 is TGTGCCAGCAGCCAAGGTATACGGGGACCGATCAAAAACATTCAGTACTTC. It specifies CASSQGIRGPIKNIQYF.

The chain combines TRBV5-1 with TRBJ2-1, with D possibly matching TRBD1 (5 bases). In germline, CDR1 is SGHRS, CDR2 YFSETQ. V dropped 7 bases and J dropped 4 bases, with 12 bases sitting between them. The CDR3 covers 13 residues. The CDR3: CASRFDSYNEQFF. The CDR3 DNA sequence: TGCGCCAGCCGATTCGACAGTTACAATGAGCAGTTCTTC.

This clonotype was detected many times. The chain links TRBV5-6 to TRBJ1-5, with 8 positions matching TRBD1. Germline trimming cut 4 bases from V and 5 bases from J; bases unmatched to any gene: 2. The germline V gene has CDR1 SGHDT and CDR2 YYEEEE. The CDR3 spans 13 residues. In DNA form, the CDR3 reads TGTGCCAGCAGCCACAGGGGGGATCAGCCCCAGCATTTT. Its translation is CASSHRGDQPQHF.

In this sample, this clonotype turned up many times. The rearrangement links TRBV12-3 or TRBV12-4 to TRBJ2-5, with 13 positions matching TRBD2. With 2 bases clipped from V and 4 bases from J, the junction kept 1 base outside the gene matches. The CDR3 spans 15 residues. DNA of the CDR3: TGTGCCAGCAGTTTAAGACTAGCGGGGGGAGAGACCCAGTACTTC. This codes for CASSLRLAGGETQYF.

This chain connects TRBV5-5 to TRBJ1-1; 8 bases agree with TRBD1. The CDR3 runs 12 residues. V shed 0 bases, J shed 11 bases, and the junction held 3 bases outside the gene matches. Germline assignment: CDR1 SGHKS and CDR2 YYEKEE (reference sequence). CDR3 in amino acids: CASSLVGQGAFF. The CDR3 DNA follows: TGTGCCAGCAGCTTGGTAGGACAGGGCGCTTTCTTT.

This clonotype showed up many times. The chain combines TRBV18 with TRBJ2-2; D unresolved. Trimming took off 1 base at V and 2 bases at J, with 11 bases between the two ends. The CDR3 totals 16 residues. Per germline, CDR1 KGHSH and CDR2 LQKENI. The CDR3 region is CASSPRGSVNTGELFF. CDR3 nucleotide sequence: TGTGCCAGCTCACCACGCGGAAGCGTTAACACCGGGGAGCTGTTTTTT. Complete variable domain (other parts from reference TRBV18 and TRBJ2-2): NAGVMQNPRHLVRRRGQEARLRCSPMKGHSHVYWYRQLPEEGLKFMVYLQKENIIDESGMPKERFSAEFPKEGPSILRIQQVVRGDSAAYFCASSPRGSVNTGELFFGEGSRLTVL.

This clonotype was detected only a few times. The V gene is TRBV5-1, the J gene TRBJ2-1, with 13 bases identical to TRBD2. The CDR3 runs to 18 residues. From germline, CDR1 is SGHRS and CDR2 YFSETQ. V shed 1 base and J 5 bases; nucleotides not matched to a gene: 9. CDR3 residues: CASSLNTLAGGPDNEQFF. The DNA of the CDR3 is TGCGCCAGCAGCTTGAACACACTAGCGGGGGGGCCCGACAATGAGCAGTTCTTC.

The table lists this clonotype with a few counts. The rearrangement links TRBV5-5 to TRBJ2-4; 10 bases are a match to TRBD2. The CDR3 covers 16 residues. V shed 3 bases and J 2 bases; nucleotides not matched to a gene: 5. Germline V gene data show CDR1 as SGHKS and CDR2 as YYEKEE (reference sequence). CDR3 residues: CASSYYSGRPKNIQYF. The CDR3 DNA sequence: TGTGCCAGCAGCTATTATAGCGGGAGGCCCAAAAACATTCAGTACTTC.

The chain joins TRBV28 to TRBJ2-7, with unresolved D. The CDR3 contains 12 residues. Germline CDR1 is MDHEN and CDR2 is SYDVKM. V was shortened by 6 bases and J by 4 bases, with 10 bases between the two germline ends. The CDR3 DNA reads TGTGCCAGCAGCCTCAGGCGTTACGAGCAGTACTTC. Residues: CASSLRRYEQYF.

Many counts were recorded for this clonotype. The chain carries TRBV11-2 and TRBJ2-1; perhaps TRBD2 as D (6 bases). The V gene lost 0 bases and the J gene lost 0 bases, with 12 bases spanning the gap. This CDR3 has 17 residues. The germline gives CDR1 SGHAT, CDR2 FQNNGV. This CDR3 is CASSLERLASSYNEQFF. The CDR3 coding sequence is TGTGCCAGCAGCTTAGAACGGCTAGCGAGCTCCTACAATGAGCAGTTCTTC.

This clonotype appeared many times. This chain joins TRBV6-5 and TRBJ1-2; perhaps TRBD1 as D (5 bases). Trimming took off 0 bases at V and 4 bases at J, with 9 bases between the two ends. The germline gives CDR1 MNHEY, CDR2 SVGAGI. There are 14 residues in the CDR3. CDR3 DNA: TGTGCCAGCAGTTACTCGCTACAGGTCTATGGCTACACCTTC. Protein product: CASSYSLQVYGYTF.

This sequence joins TRBV7-7 and TRBJ1-4; D perhaps matches TRBD1 (6 bases). Germline values: CDR1 SSHAT, CDR2 FNYEAQ (reference sequence). Between the trimmed V and J ends, which lost 5 bases and 5 bases, there was a span of 18 bases. The CDR3 extends over 16 amino acids. CDR3: CASSPDLDRSNEKLFF. The CDR3 DNA reads as TGTGCCAGCAGCCCCGACCTGGACAGAAGCAATGAAAAACTGTTTTTT.

This chain links TRBV10-2 with TRBJ2-1, with 10 positions matching TRBD2. V trimming: 7 bases; J trimming: 5 bases; junction bases outside the gene matches: 5. Germline V gene lookup returns CDR1 WSHSY and CDR2 SAAADI. The CDR3 is 14 residues long. Here the CDR3 reads CASNVAGGHNEQFF. CDR3 coding DNA: TGCGCCAGCAACGTAGCGGGAGGTCACAATGAGCAGTTCTTC.

A word on this clonotype: This clone may be a read error of a much larger clone one base away. This rearrangement joins TRBV18 to TRBJ2-1; the D gene is possibly TRBD2 (5 bases). CDR3 size: 13 residues. Per germline, CDR1 KGHSH and CDR2 LQKENI. V was clipped by 3 bases and J by 9 bases, with 12 bases between them. The CDR3 reads CASSPIGEGEQFF. Written as DNA, the CDR3 is TGTGCCAGCTCACCGATCGGGGAAGGTGAGCAGTTCTTC.

V is TRBV9 and J is TRBJ1-4; 7 bases are shared with TRBD1. CDR3 length: 16 amino acids. The V gene end was trimmed by 0 bases and the J gene end by 7 bases; junction bases not matched to a gene: 9. Looked up from germline, CDR1 is SGDLS and CDR2 is YYNGEE. The CDR3 is CASSVGPQGRSEKLFF. The CDR3, as DNA: TGTGCCAGCAGCGTAGGACCACAGGGGAGGAGTGAAAAACTGTTTTTT.

This clonotype occurred many times. The DNA for the CDR3 is TGTGCCAGCCGGGGGGACCGGAAACCCTACGAGCAGTACTTC. Translating gives CASRGDRKPYEQYF. The rearrangement links TRBV6-5 to TRBJ2-7; 7 bases map to TRBD2. This CDR3 has 14 amino acids. Germline V gene sequence: CDR1 MNHEY, CDR2 SVGAGI. The V segment lost 8 bases and the J segment 2 bases; nucleotides outside the gene matches: 9.

This clonotype appeared many times. This chain links TRBV29-1 with TRBJ1-1; D might be TRBD1 (5 bases). Per the germline V gene, CDR1 is SQVTM and CDR2 is ANQGSEA. This CDR3 comprises 12 residues. Trimming shortened V by 4 bases and J by 2 bases, and 8 bases separated the two germline ends. The CDR3 DNA is TGCAGCGTTGGACAGAGAAACACTGAAGCTTTCTTT. It is translated as CSVGQRNTEAFF.

This clonotype was seen only a few times. This rearrangement joins TRBV5-1 to TRBJ1-2, with a possible D match to TRBD1 (5 bases). Trimming stripped 2 bases from V and 1 base from J, with 9 bases between. Germline-derived CDR1 and CDR2 are SGHRS and YFSETQ. The CDR3 loop spans 14 amino acids. The CDR3 loop reads CASSFSDSNYGYTF. The CDR3 bases are TGCGCCAGCAGCTTCTCCGACAGTAACTATGGCTACACCTTC.

This clonotype was counted at least ten times. V and J are TRBV5-1 and TRBJ1-4; 7 bases match TRBD1. CDR3 length: 15 amino acids. With 3 bases clipped from V and 8 bases from J, the junction kept 10 bases outside the gene matches. Germline CDR1 reads SGHRS; CDR2 reads YFSETQ. The CDR3: CASSSGGRGEEKLFF. Written as DNA, the CDR3 is TGCGCCAGCAGCTCGGGCGGCAGGGGGGAAGAAAAACTGTTTTTT.

This clonotype was seen ten or more times. The chain links TRBV20-1 to TRBJ1-4, with D possibly being TRBD1 (6 bases). Germline-derived CDR1 and CDR2 are DFQATT and SNEGSKA (reference sequence). The CDR3 loop spans 15 amino acids. With 5 bases removed from V and 3 bases from J, the gap between germline ends came to 16 bases. The CDR3 sequence: CSAVQQGRANEKLFF. CDR3 bases: TGCAGTGCTGTTCAACAGGGTAGGGCTAATGAAAAACTGTTTTTT.